The next 17 T cell receptor beta chains were all read from a single sample in a study of blood T cell repertoires in COVID-19. Using immunoSEQ multiplex PCR, the repertoire was profiled, and TCRdb retains in-frame clones only, with some absent. The table shows about 83,000 clones, with roughly 82% occurring only once. Input material: peripheral blood. The receptors come from a woman aged 80 or over with active or convalescent COVID-19.

This clone was detected a few times. The chain uses TRBV11-2 and TRBJ2-3; D unclear. CDR3 length equals 13 residues. The germline V gene encodes CDR1 SGHAT and CDR2 FQNNGV. V lost 8 bases and J 1 base, leaving 10 bases between the germline ends. The CDR3 nucleotides read TGTGCCAGCTCGGTGCTGGGCACAGATACGCAGTATTTT. Encoded protein: CASSVLGTDTQYF.

In DNA, the CDR3 is TGTGCCAGCAGTACAGGGGAGACCCAGTACTTC. Translating it yields CASSTGETQYF. This sequence joins TRBV2 and TRBJ2-5; maybe TRBD1 (6 bases). Trimming took off 5 bases at V and 5 bases at J, with 6 bases between the two ends. This CDR3 region has 11 residues. From germline, CDR1 is SNHLY and CDR2 FYNNEI.

V usage is TRBV28 and J usage is TRBJ2-3; 13 bases are shared with TRBD2. Germline CDR1 and CDR2: MDHEN and SYDVKM. There are 16 residues in the CDR3. V trimming: 4 bases; J trimming: 3 bases; junction bases outside the gene matches: 4. CDR3 bases: TGTGCCAGCAGTTGGACTAGCGGGGGACCAACAGATACGCAGTATTTT. Amino acid sequence: CASSWTSGGPTDTQYF.

The chain has TRBV4-3 and TRBJ1-2; 7 bases are shared with TRBD1. The CDR3 extends over 15 amino acids. Germline trimming cut 6 bases from V and 7 bases from J; bases unmatched to any gene: 14. Germline CDR1 reads LGHNA; CDR2 reads YSLEER. The DNA of the CDR3 is TGCGCCAGCAGTCCAGGGACAGCCGGCCGCAGTGGCTACACCTTC. Translated, it gives CASSPGTAGRSGYTF.

The chain is built from TRBV5-1 and TRBJ1-1, with 10 bases that match TRBD1. The germline gives CDR1 SGHRS, CDR2 YFSETQ. The CDR3 loop spans 19 amino acids. J lost 6 bases, V lost 1 base, and 18 bases had no gene match. Here the CDR3 DNA reads TGCGCCAGCAGCTTGCCCCTCCGGGGGACAGGGGTGGGTGCGTCTGAAGCTTTCTTT. This codes for CASSLPLRGTGVGASEAFF. Full variable domain (remainder filled in from reference TRBV5-1 and TRBJ1-1): KAGVTQTPRYLIKTRGQQVTLSCSPISGHRSVSWYQQTPGQGLQFLFEYFSETQRNKGNFPGRFSGRQFSNSRSEMNVSTLELGDSALYLCASSLPLRGTGVGASEAFFGQGTRLTVV.

V is TRBV19 and J is TRBJ1-2; 9 bases are shared with TRBD1. The CDR3 length is 13 residues. CDR1 and CDR2 (germline): LNHDA, SQIVND (reference sequence). The J segment lost 7 bases and the V segment lost 6 bases, leaving 6 bases of the junction unmatched. The CDR3 region has the DNA TGTGCCAGTAGGCCGACAGGGGGGAGTGGCTACACCTTC. As protein: CASRPTGGSGYTF.

With respect to this clone: The junction shows a germline mismatch at one end, possibly a read error. DNA of the CDR3: TGTGCTAGCAGCTTGTCTACGGAGAGCACAGATACGCAGTATTTT. Translating it yields CASSLSTESTDTQYF. This rearrangement joins TRBV7-7 to TRBJ2-3; the D is unclear. The CDR3 covers 15 residues. Per germline, CDR1 SSHAT and CDR2 FNYEAQ (reference sequence).

The chain recombines TRBV6-2 or TRBV6-3 with TRBJ2-3, with TRBD1 matching 9 bases. The CDR3 is 16 amino acids. CDR1 MNHEY and CDR2 SVGEGT come from the germline V gene. Losses at the gene ends were 0 bases for V and 4 bases for J; bases not matched to a gene: 5. The CDR3, as DNA: TGTGCCAGCAGTTACTCTCCGGGACAGGGTGCAGATACGCAGTATTTT. Its protein product is CASSYSPGQGADTQYF.

J is TRBJ1-1 and V is TRBV9; 7 nucleotides align to TRBD1. The germline CDR1 and CDR2 sequences are SGDLS and YYNGEE. J was trimmed by 6 bases and V by 0 bases; bases with no gene match: 8. The CDR3 is made up of 15 amino acids. CDR3 region: CASSVAEGAMAEAFF. The CDR3 DNA reads as TGTGCCAGCAGCGTAGCTGAGGGGGCAATGGCTGAAGCTTTCTTT.

The chain is built from TRBV5-6 and TRBJ1-1; D not certain. Germline V gene data show CDR1 as SGHDT and CDR2 as YYEEEE. The ends were cut back, 5 bases at V and 10 bases at J, with 15 bases in the middle. CDR3 length equals 12 residues. The chain's CDR3 is CASRGGGSSAFF. The CDR3 nucleotides are TGTGCCAGCAGAGGCGGTGGGAGCTCAGCTTTCTTT.

V gene TRBV10-3 combines with J gene TRBJ2-3; 10 bases fit TRBD2. The J segment lost 11 bases and the V segment lost 1 base, leaving 9 bases of the junction unmatched. Germline lookup yields CDR1 ENHRY and CDR2 SYGVKD. This CDR3 has 15 residues. The CDR3 sequence: CAISEWLAGAELQYF. CDR3 DNA sequence: TGTGCCATCAGTGAGTGGCTAGCGGGGGCCGAACTGCAGTATTTT.

This clone was counted a single time. The V and J genes are TRBV30 and TRBJ1-2; 9 bases map to TRBD1. This CDR3 region has 14 residues. CDR1 is GTSNPN and CDR2 is SVGIG in the germline V gene (reference sequence). Germline trimming cut 3 bases from V and 4 bases from J; bases unmatched to any gene: 6. This CDR3 is CAWSAGQGTYGYTF. CDR3 DNA: TGTGCCTGGAGCGCGGGACAGGGAACCTATGGCTACACCTTC.

This clone turned up a few times. The chain joins TRBV4-2 to TRBJ1-3; D is ambiguous. Between the trimmed V and J ends, which lost 4 bases and 4 bases, there was a span of 11 bases. The CDR3 has 14 amino acids. Germline CDR1 reads LGHNA; CDR2 reads YNFKEQ. Written as DNA, the CDR3 is TGTGCCAGCAGCCTCACATCGGGGGGAAACACCATATATTTT. This codes for CASSLTSGGNTIYF.

The rearrangement joins TRBV7-9 to TRBJ2-7; tentatively, D is TRBD1 (7 bases). The CDR3 runs 15 residues. V lost 5 bases and J lost 5, with 19 bases in between. Germline CDR1 and CDR2: SEHNR and FQNEAQ (reference sequence). The CDR3 loop reads CASSVYSGGRDEQYF. CDR3 DNA sequence: TGTGCCAGCAGCGTATACTCAGGGGGGCGGGACGAGCAGTACTTC.

The chain uses TRBV3-1 (or the pseudogene TRBV3-2) and TRBJ2-7; tentatively, D is TRBD1 (6 bases). The CDR3 is 14 residues long. From germline, CDR1 is LGHDT and CDR2 YNNKEL (reference sequence). Trimming shortened V by 4 bases and J by 1 base, and 11 bases separated the two germline ends. DNA for the CDR3: TGTGCCAGCAGCCGGATCAGGGGTTCCTACGAGCAGTACTTC. It is translated as CASSRIRGSYEQYF.

The chain employs TRBV9 and TRBJ2-2; the D gene is possibly TRBD1 (5 bases). V gave up 0 bases and J gave up 4 bases, with 7 bases separating them. This CDR3 region has 14 residues. Germline V gene lookup returns CDR1 SGDLS and CDR2 YYNGEE. The CDR3 DNA is TGTGCCAGCAGCGTAGCAGGGCCCACCGGGGAGCTGTTTTTT. Translation gives CASSVAGPTGELFF.

This clone was counted a few times. Within the sample, other DNA sequences also encode this same CDR3. The chain has TRBV7-2 and TRBJ1-5; possible D gene TRBD1, 6 bases. CDR1 is SGHTA, CDR2 FQGNSA, per germline. V lost 1 base to trimming and J lost 4 bases, with 11 bases between them. CDR3 length equals 15 residues. This CDR3 reads CASSLGRGGNQPQHF. CDR3 coding DNA: TGTGCCAGCAGCTTAGGCAGGGGAGGGAATCAGCCCCAGCATTTT.